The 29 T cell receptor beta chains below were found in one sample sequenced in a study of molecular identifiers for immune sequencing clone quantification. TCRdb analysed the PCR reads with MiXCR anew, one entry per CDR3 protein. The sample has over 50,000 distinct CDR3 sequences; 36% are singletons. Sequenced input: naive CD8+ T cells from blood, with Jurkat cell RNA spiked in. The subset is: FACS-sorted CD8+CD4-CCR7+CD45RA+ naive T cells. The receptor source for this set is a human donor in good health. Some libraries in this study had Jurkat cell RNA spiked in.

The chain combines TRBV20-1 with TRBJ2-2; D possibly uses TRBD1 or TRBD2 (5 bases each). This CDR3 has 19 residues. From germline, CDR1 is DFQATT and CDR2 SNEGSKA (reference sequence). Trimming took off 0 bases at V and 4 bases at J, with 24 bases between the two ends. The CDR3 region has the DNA TGCAGTGCTAGAGATAGGGGCGGACGGGACCTCTTCGGCACCGGGGAGCTGTTTTTT. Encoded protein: CSARDRGGRDLFGTGELFF.

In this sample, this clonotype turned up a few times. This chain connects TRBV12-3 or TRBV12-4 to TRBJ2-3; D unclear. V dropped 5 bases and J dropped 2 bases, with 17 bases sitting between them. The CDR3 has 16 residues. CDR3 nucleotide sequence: TGTGCCAGCAGTAGCCGGCTGGGGAAGCTCACAGATACGCAGTATTTT. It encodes CASSSRLGKLTDTQYF.

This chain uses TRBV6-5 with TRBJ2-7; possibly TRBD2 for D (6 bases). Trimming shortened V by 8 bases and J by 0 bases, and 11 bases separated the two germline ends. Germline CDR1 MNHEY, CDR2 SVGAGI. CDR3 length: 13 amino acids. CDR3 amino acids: CASGGTRSYEQYF. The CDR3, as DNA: TGTGCCAGCGGCGGGACTCGCTCCTACGAGCAGTACTTC.

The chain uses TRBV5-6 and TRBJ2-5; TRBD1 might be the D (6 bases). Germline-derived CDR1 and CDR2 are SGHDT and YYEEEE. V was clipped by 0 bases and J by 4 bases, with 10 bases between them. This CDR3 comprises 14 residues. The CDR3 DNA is TGTGCCAGCAGCTTGGAAGGGGGAACAGAGACCCAGTACTTC. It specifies CASSLEGGTETQYF.

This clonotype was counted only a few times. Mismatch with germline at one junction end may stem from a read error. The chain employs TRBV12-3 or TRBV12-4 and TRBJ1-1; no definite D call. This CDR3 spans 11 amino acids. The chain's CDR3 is CANSLSTEAFF. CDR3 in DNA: TGTGCCAACAGTTTAAGCACTGAAGCTTTCTTT.

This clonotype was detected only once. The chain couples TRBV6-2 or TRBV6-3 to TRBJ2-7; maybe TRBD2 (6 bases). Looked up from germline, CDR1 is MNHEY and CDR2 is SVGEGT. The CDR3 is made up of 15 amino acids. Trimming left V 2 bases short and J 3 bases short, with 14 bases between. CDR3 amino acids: CASSYGDSRDYEQYF. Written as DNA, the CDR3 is TGTGCCAGCAGTTACGGGGACTCGCGGGACTACGAGCAGTACTTC.

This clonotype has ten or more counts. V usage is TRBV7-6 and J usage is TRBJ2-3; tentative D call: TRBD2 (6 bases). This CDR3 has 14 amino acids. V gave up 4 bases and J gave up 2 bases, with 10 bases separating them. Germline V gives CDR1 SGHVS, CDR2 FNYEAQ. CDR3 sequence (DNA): TGTGCCAGCAGCTCGGGACTCCCCACAGATACGCAGTATTTT. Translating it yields CASSSGLPTDTQYF. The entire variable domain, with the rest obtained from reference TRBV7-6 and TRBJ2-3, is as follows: GAGVSQSPRYKVTKRGQDVALRCDPISGHVSLYWYRQALGQGPEFLTYFNYEAQQDKSGLPNDRFSAERPEGSISTLTIQRTEQRDSAMYRCASSSGLPTDTQYFGPGTRLTVL.

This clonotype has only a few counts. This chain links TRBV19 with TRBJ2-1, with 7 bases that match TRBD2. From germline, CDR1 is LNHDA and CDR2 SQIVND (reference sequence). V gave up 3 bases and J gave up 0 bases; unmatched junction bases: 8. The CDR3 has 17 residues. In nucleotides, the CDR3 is TGTGCCAGTAGTATCACTAGCGCGGCGAACTCCTACAATGAGCAGTTCTTC. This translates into CASSITSAANSYNEQFF.

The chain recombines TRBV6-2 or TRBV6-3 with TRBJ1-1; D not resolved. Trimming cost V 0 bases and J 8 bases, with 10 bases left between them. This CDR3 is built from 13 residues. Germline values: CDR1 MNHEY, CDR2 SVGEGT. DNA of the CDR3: TGTGCCAGCAGTTACTCGTGGGCCTACGAAGCTTTCTTT. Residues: CASSYSWAYEAFF.

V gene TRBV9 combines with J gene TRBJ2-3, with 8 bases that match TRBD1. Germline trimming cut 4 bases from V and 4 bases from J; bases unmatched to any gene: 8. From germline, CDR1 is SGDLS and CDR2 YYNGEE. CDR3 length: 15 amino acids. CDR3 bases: TGTGCCAGCAGCCTGCGGACAGGGCGGGCAGATACGCAGTATTTT. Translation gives CASSLRTGRADTQYF.

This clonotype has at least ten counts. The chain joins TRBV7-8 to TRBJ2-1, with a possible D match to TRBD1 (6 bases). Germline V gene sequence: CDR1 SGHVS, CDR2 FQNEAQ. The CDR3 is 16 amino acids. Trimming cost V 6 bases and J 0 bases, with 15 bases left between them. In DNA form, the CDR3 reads TGTGCCAGCAGTAAACCGGGACAAAGCTCCTACAATGAGCAGTTCTTC. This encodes CASSKPGQSSYNEQFF.

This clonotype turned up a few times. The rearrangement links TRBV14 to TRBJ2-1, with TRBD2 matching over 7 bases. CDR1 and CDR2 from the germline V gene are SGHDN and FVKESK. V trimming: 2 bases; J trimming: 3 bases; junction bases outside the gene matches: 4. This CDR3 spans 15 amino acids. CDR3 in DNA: TGTGCCAGCAGCCAACACCCTAGCGGCTACAATGAGCAGTTCTTC. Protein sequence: CASSQHPSGYNEQFF.

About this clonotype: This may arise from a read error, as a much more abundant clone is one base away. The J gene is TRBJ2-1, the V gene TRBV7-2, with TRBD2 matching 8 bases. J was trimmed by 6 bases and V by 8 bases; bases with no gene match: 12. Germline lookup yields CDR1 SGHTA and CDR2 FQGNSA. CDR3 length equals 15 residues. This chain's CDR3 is CASCPNGRVGNEQFF. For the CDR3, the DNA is TGTGCCAGCTGCCCGAACGGGAGGGTGGGCAATGAGCAGTTCTTC.

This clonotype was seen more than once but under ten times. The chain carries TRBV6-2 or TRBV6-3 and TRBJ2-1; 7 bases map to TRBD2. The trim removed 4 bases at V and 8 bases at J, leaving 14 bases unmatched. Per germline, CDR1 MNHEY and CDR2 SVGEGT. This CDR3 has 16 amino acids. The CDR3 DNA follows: TGTGCCAGCAGTTTATTCCAAGCGGGAACTAAGGATGAGCAGTTCTTC. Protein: CASSLFQAGTKDEQFF.

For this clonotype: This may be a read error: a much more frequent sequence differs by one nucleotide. DNA for the CDR3: TGTGCCAGCGGTGCTGGGCCCAATGAGCAGTTCTTC. This translates into CASGAGPNEQFF. V usage is TRBV6-5 and J usage is TRBJ2-1; no definite D call. The germline V gene has CDR1 MNHEY and CDR2 SVGAGI. V was clipped by 8 bases and J by 6 bases, with 11 bases between them. There are 12 residues in the CDR3.

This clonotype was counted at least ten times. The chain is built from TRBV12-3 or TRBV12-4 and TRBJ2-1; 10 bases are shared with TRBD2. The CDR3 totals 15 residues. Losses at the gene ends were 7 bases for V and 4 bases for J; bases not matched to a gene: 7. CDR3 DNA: TGTGCCAGCACTACTAGCGGGGATTTTTACAATGAGCAGTTCTTC. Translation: CASTTSGDFYNEQFF.

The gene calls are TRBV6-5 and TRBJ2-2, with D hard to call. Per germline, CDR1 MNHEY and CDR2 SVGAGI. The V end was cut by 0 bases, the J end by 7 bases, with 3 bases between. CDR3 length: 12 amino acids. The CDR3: CASSYSDGELFF. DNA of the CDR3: TGTGCCAGCAGTTACTCGGACGGGGAGCTGTTTTTT.

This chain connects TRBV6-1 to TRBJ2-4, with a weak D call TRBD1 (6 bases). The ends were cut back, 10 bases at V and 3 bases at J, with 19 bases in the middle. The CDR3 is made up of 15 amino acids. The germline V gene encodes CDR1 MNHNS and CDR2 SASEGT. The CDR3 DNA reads TGTGCCACCTGGGGGCACCAAGGAAGCAAAAACATTCAGTACTTC. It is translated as CATWGHQGSKNIQYF.

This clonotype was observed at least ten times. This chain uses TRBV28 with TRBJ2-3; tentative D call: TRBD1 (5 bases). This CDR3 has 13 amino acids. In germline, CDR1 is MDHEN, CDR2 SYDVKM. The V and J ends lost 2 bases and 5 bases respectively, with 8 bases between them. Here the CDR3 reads CASSLLRGDTQYF. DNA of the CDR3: TGTGCCAGCAGTTTACTTAGGGGAGATACGCAGTATTTT.

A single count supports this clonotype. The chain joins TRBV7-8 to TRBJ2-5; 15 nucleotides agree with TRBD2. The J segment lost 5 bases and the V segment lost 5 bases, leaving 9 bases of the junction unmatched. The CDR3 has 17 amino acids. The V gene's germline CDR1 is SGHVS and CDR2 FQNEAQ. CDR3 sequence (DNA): TGTGCCAGCAGCAACTGGACTAGCGGGAGGGCTGGGGAGACCCAGTACTTC. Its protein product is CASSNWTSGRAGETQYF.

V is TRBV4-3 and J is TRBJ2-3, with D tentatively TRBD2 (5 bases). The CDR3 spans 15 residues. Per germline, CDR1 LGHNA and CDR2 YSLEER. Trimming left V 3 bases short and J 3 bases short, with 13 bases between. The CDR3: CASSHDEGETDTQYF. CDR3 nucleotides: TGCGCCAGCAGCCACGACGAGGGCGAGACAGATACGCAGTATTTT.

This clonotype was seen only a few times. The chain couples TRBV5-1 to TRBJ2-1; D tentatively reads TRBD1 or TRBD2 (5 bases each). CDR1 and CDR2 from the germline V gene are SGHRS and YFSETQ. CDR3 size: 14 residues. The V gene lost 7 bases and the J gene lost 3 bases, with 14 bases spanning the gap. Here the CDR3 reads CASAPSGHYNEQFF. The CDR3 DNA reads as TGCGCCAGCGCCCCCAGCGGACACTACAATGAGCAGTTCTTC.

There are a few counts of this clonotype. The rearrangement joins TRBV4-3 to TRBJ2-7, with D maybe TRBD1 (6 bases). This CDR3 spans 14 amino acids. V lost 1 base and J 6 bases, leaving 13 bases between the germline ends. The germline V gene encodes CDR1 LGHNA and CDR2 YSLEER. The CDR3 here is CASSQALQGFEQYF. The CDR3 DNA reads TGCGCCAGCAGCCAAGCTCTACAGGGTTTCGAGCAGTACTTC.

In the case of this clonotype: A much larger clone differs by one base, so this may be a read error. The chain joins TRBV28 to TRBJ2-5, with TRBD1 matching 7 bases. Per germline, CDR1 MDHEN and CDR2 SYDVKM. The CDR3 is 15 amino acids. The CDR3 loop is CASGLRGTDQETQYF. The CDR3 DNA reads TGTGCCAGCGGTTTACGTGGGACAGACCAAGAGACCCAGTACTTC. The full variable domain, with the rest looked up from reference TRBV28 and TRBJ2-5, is DVKVTQSSRYLVKRTGEKVFLECVQDMDHENMFWYRQDPGLGLRLIYFSYDVKMKEKGDIPEGYSVSREKKERFSLILESASTNQTSMYLCASGLRGTDQETQYFGPGTRLLVL.

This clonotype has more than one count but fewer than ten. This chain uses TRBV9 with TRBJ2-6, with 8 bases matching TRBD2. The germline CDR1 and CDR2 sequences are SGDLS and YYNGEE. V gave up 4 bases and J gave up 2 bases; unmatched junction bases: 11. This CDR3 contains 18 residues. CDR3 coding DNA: TGTGCCAGCAGCACCCGGGGGGGTAGCTTTCCTGGGGCCAACGTCCTGACTTTC. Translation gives CASSTRGGSFPGANVLTF.

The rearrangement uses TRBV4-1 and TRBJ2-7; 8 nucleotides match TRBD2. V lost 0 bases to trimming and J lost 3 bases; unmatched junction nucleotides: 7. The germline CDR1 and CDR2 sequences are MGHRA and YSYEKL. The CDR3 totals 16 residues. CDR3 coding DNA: TGCGCCAGCAGCCAAGATTCCCTAGCGGGTAACTACGAGCAGTACTTC. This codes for CASSQDSLAGNYEQYF.

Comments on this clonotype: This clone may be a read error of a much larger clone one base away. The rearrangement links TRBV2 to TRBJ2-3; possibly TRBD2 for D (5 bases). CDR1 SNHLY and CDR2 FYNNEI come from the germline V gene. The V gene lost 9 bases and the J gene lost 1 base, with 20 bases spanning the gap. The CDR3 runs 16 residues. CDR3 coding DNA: TGTGCCAGTTTTAGCGTGAGACTTTCCCGCACAGATACGCAGTATTTT. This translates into CASFSVRLSRTDTQYF.

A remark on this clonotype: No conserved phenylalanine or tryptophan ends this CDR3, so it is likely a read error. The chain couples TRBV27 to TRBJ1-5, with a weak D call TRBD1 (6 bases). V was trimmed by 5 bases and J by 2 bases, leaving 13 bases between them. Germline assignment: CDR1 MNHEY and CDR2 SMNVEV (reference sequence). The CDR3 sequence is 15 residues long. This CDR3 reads CASSMVRGRNQPQHL. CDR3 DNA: TGTGCCAGCAGTATGGTCAGGGGTCGCAATCAGCCCCAGCATTTA.

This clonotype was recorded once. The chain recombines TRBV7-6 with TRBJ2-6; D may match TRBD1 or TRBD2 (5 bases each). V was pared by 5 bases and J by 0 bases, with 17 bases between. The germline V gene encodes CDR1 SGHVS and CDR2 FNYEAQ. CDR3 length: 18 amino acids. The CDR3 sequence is CASSPTGTASSGANVLTF. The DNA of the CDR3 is TGTGCCAGCAGCCCCACCGGGACCGCGAGCTCTGGGGCCAACGTCCTGACTTTC.